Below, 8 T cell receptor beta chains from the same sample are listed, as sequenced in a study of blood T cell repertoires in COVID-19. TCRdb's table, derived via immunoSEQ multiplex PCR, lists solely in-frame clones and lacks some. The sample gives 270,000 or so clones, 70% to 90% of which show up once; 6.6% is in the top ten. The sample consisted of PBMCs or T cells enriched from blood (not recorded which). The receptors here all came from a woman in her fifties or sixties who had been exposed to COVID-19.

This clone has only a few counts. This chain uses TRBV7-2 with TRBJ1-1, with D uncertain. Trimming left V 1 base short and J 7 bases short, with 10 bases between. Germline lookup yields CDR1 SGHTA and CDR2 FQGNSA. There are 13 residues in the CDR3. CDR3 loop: CASSLESGFEAFF. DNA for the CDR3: TGTGCCAGCAGCTTAGAATCGGGGTTTGAAGCTTTCTTT. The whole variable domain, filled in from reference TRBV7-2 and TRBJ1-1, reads GAGVSQSPSNKVTEKGKDVELRCDPISGHTALYWYRQSLGQGLEFLIYFQGNSAPDKSGLPSDRFSAERTGGSVSTLTIQRTQQEDSAVYLCASSLESGFEAFFGQGTRLTVV.

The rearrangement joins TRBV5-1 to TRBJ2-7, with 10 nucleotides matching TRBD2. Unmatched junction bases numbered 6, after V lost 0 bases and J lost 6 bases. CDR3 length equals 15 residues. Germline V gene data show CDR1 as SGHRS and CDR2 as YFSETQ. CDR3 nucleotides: TGCGCCAGCAGCTTGGTGAGCGGGGGGGAGTTCGAGCAGTACTTC. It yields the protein CASSLVSGGEFEQYF.

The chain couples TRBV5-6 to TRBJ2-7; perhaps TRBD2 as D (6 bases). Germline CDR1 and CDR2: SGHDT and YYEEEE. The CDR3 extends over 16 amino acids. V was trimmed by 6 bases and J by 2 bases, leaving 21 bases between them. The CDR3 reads CASTIWRPGGTYEQYF. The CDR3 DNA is TGTGCCAGCACCATATGGCGTCCAGGAGGGACCTACGAGCAGTACTTC.

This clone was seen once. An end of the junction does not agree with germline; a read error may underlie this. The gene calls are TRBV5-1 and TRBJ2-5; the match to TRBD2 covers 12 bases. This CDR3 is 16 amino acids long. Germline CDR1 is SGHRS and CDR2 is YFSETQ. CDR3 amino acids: CARSTASGGGSETQYF. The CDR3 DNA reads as TGCGCCCGCAGCACGGCTAGCGGGGGGGGGTCTGAGACCCAGTACTTC.

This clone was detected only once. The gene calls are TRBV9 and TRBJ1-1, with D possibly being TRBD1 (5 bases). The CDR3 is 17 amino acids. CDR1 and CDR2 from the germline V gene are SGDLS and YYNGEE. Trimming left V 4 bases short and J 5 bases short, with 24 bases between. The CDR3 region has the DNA TGTGCCAGCAGCTCCACCCCTTTAGGTGGGGCGTCTACTGAAGCTTTCTTT. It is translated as CASSSTPLGGASTEAFF.

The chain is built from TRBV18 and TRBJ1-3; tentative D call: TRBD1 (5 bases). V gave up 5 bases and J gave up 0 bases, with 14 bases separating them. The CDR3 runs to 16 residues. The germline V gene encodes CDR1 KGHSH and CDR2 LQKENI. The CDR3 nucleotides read TGTGCCAGCTCAAGGGGCTCCGGTCGCTCTGGAAACACCATATATTTT. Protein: CASSRGSGRSGNTIYF.

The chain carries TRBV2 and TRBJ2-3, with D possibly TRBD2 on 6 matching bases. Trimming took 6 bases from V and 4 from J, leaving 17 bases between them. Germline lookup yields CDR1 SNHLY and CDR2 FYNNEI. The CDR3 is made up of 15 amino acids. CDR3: CASRPQGGHADTQYF. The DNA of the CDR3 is TGTGCCAGCAGGCCGCAGGGAGGACACGCAGATACGCAGTATTTT.

Here the CDR3 reads CASKDSGSTDTQYF. DNA for the CDR3: TGCGCCAGCAAGGATAGCGGTAGTACAGATACGCAGTATTTT. The rearrangement uses TRBV5-1 and TRBJ2-3; a weak D match, TRBD2 (6 bases). The germline V gene encodes CDR1 SGHRS and CDR2 YFSETQ. The CDR3 extends over 14 amino acids. The V end was cut by 6 bases, the J end by 3 bases, with 14 bases between.